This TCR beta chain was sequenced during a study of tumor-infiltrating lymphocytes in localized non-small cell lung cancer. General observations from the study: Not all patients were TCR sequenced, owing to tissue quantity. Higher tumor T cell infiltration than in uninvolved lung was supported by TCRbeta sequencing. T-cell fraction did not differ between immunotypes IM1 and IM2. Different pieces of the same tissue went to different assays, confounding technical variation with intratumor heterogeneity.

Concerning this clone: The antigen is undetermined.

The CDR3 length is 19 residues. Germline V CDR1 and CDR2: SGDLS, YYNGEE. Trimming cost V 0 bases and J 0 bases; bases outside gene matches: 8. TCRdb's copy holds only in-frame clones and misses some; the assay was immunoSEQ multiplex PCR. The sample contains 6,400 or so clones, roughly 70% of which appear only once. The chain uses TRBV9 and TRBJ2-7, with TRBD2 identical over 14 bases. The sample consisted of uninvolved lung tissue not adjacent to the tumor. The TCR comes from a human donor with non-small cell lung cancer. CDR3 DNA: TGTGCCAGCAGCGTAGAGGGACTAGCGGGAGTTGGGAACTCCTACGAGCAGTACTTC. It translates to CASSVEGLAGVGNSYEQYF.